This T cell receptor (beta chain) is drawn from a study of OX40 agonist ivuxolimab in advanced cancers. Study information: Patients were treated with intravenous ivuxolimab, dosed at 0.01 to 10 mg/kg and infused every 2 weeks. Past anti-PD-1, anti-PD-L1 or anti-CTLA-4 therapy was accepted, and 40% had received some.

The study, taken as a whole, reports: Circulating CD4+ and CD8+ T cells showed clonal expansion by week 6 at 0.1 to 3.0 mg/kg. Researchers report that CD8+ T cells had, on average, more expanded clones than CD4+.

Here immunoSEQ multiplex PCR was the method, and the copy in TCRdb shows in-frame clones only, minus some. Among fewer than 45,000 clones listed, 70% to 90% were seen once. This CDR3 comprises 16 residues. Germline CDR1 reads MDHEN; CDR2 reads SYDVKM. V gave up 4 bases and J gave up 4 bases; unmatched junction bases: 6. With respect to this clone: Antigen: not known.

The J gene is TRBJ2-1, the V gene TRBV28, with TRBD2 matching over 11 bases. This receptor was identified in an adult with an advanced solid tumor such as melanoma, head and neck, liver or kidney cancer. Sequenced material: CD4+ or CD8+ T cells sorted from blood, taken in a trial of the OX40 agonist ivuxolimab. CDR3 loop: CASSWETSGIYNEQFF. DNA for the CDR3: TGTGCCAGCAGTTGGGAGACTAGCGGGATATACAATGAGCAGTTCTTC. Using reference TRBV28 and TRBJ2-1 for the parts outside the CDR3, the full variable domain is DVKVTQSSRYLVKRTGEKVFLECVQDMDHENMFWYRQDPGLGLRLIYFSYDVKMKEKGDIPEGYSVSREKKERFSLILESASTNQTSMYLCASSWETSGIYNEQFFGPGTRLTVL.